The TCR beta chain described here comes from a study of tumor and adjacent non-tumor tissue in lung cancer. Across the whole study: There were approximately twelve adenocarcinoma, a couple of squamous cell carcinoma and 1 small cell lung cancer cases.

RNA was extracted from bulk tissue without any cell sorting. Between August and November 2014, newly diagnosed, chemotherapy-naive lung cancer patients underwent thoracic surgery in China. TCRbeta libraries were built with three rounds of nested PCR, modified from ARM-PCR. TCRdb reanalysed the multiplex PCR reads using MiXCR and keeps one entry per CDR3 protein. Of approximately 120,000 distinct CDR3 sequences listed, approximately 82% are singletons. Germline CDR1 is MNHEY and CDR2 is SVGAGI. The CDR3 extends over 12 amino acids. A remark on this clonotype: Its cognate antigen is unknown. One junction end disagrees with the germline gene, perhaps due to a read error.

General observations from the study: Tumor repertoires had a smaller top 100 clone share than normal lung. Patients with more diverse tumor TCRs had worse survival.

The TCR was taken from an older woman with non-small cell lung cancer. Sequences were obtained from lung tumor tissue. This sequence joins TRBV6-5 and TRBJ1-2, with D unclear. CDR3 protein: CASSSEGHGYTF. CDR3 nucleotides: TGTGCCAGCAGCTCAGAGGGTCACGGCTACACTTTC.